Listed below are T cell receptor beta chains from one sample, sequenced in a study of blood T cell repertoires in COVID-19. Profiling relied on immunoSEQ multiplex PCR, and the TCRdb table lists in-frame clones only, not all of them. The table shows 400,000 to 550,000 clones, with around nine tenths occurring only once. The material sequenced was peripheral blood. All receptors come from a woman in her thirties with acute or convalescent COVID-19. Both conserved end residues are part of each CDR3. Each record gives: CDR3 protein, CDR3 DNA, V gene, J gene, clone size, D gene. D genes are given only for firm matches. The listing skips clone size in some rows; elsewhere it reads once, few, many or a size class.

CDR3 protein: CASSYNGNTEAFF
CDR3 DNA: TGTGCCAGCAGTTACAACGGGAACACTGAAGCTTTCTTT
V gene: TRBV6-6
J gene: TRBJ1-1
clone size: NA
D gene: NA

CDR3 protein: CAWRARQNYEQYF
CDR3 DNA: TGTGCCTGGAGGGCAAGACAAAACTACGAGCAGTACTTC
V gene: TRBV30
J gene: TRBJ2-7
clone size: NA
D gene: NA

CDR3 protein: CAWSEDSDTEAFF
CDR3 DNA: TGTGCCTGGAGCGAGGACTCGGACACTGAAGCTTTCTTT
V gene: TRBV30
J gene: TRBJ1-1
clone size: NA
D gene: NA

CDR3 protein: CAISGVDRAYQETQYF
CDR3 DNA: TGTGCCATCAGTGGGGTGGACAGAGCTTACCAAGAGACCCAGTACTTC
V gene: TRBV10-3
J gene: TRBJ2-5
clone size: NA
D gene: NA

CDR3 protein: CASSFRDFAYNEQFF
CDR3 DNA: TGTGCCAGCAGCTTCCGGGACTTCGCCTACAATGAGCAGTTCTTC
V gene: TRBV9
J gene: TRBJ2-1
clone size: NA
D gene: NA

CDR3 protein: CASSPSTGAQETQYF
CDR3 DNA: TGTGCCAGCAGCCCCTCGACAGGGGCCCAAGAGACCCAGTACTTC
V gene: TRBV9
J gene: TRBJ2-5
clone size: NA
D gene: TRBD1

CDR3 protein: CASSLQTGTRATETQYF
CDR3 DNA: TGTGCCAGCAGCTTACAAACCGGGACTAGGGCTACGGAGACCCAGTACTTC
V gene: TRBV7-9
J gene: TRBJ2-5
clone size: NA
D gene: TRBD2

CDR3 protein: CASSYSKGQRGKNEQFF
CDR3 DNA: TGTGCCAGCAGTTACTCGAAAGGTCAGCGGGGGAAGAATGAGCAGTTCTTC
V gene: TRBV6-2/TRBV6-3
J gene: TRBJ2-1
clone size: once
D gene: TRBD2

CDR3 protein: CASSQGQKYGYTF
CDR3 DNA: TGTGCCAGCAGCCAGGGACAGAAGTATGGCTACACCTTC
V gene: TRBV5-6
J gene: TRBJ1-2
clone size: few
D gene: TRBD1

CDR3 protein: CASSQERGTSGGATEQYF
CDR3 DNA: TGCGCCAGCAGCCAAGAGCGGGGGACTAGCGGGGGGGCCACCGAGCAGTACTTC
V gene: TRBV4-1
J gene: TRBJ2-7
clone size: NA
D gene: TRBD2

CDR3 protein: CASTGRGGGDTQYF
CDR3 DNA: TGTGCCAGTACGGGAAGGGGAGGGGGAGATACGCAGTATTTT
V gene: TRBV19
J gene: TRBJ2-3
clone size: few
D gene: NA

CDR3 protein: CASSYRDRGLFYGYTF
CDR3 DNA: TGTGCCAGCAGCTACCGGGACAGGGGGCTTTTCTATGGCTACACCTTC
V gene: TRBV13
J gene: TRBJ1-2
clone size: once
D gene: TRBD1

CDR3 protein: CASSPTINEQFF
CDR3 DNA: TGTGCCAGCAGCCCCACTATCAATGAGCAGTTCTTC
V gene: TRBV5-4
J gene: TRBJ2-1
clone size: few
D gene: NA

CDR3 protein: CASSLGTGRGNYGYTF
CDR3 DNA: TGTGCCAGCAGCTTAGGCACCGGGAGGGGTAACTATGGCTACACCTTC
V gene: TRBV7-2
J gene: TRBJ1-2
clone size: NA
D gene: NA

CDR3 protein: CASSERDFSPLHF
CDR3 DNA: TGTGCCAGCAGTGAGAGGGACTTCTCACCCCTCCACTTT
V gene: TRBV6-1
J gene: TRBJ1-6
clone size: NA
D gene: NA

CDR3 protein: CASSPTGVGSYNEQFF
CDR3 DNA: TGTGCCAGCAGCCCAACAGGGGTTGGCTCCTACAATGAGCAGTTCTTC
V gene: TRBV5-4
J gene: TRBJ2-1
clone size: NA
D gene: TRBD1

CDR3 protein: CASSPQGARTQYF
CDR3 DNA: TGTGCCAGCTCACCACAGGGGGCTCGGACCCAGTACTTC
V gene: TRBV18
J gene: TRBJ2-5
clone size: NA
D gene: TRBD1

CDR3 protein: CASSLVVLGFQETQYF
CDR3 DNA: TGCGCCAGCAGCTTGGTTGTGCTGGGCTTCCAAGAGACCCAGTACTTC
V gene: TRBV5-1
J gene: TRBJ2-5
clone size: once
D gene: NA

CDR3 protein: CASSHPGGSLLGYTF
CDR3 DNA: TGCGCCAGCAGCCATCCGGGAGGTAGCCTTTTGGGCTACACCTTC
V gene: TRBV4-1
J gene: TRBJ1-2
clone size: few
D gene: NA

CDR3 protein: CASSLAPGAGRNEQFF
CDR3 DNA: TGTGCCAGCAGCTTAGCCCCAGGGGCAGGAAGGAATGAGCAGTTCTTC
V gene: TRBV7-2
J gene: TRBJ2-1
clone size: NA
D gene: NA